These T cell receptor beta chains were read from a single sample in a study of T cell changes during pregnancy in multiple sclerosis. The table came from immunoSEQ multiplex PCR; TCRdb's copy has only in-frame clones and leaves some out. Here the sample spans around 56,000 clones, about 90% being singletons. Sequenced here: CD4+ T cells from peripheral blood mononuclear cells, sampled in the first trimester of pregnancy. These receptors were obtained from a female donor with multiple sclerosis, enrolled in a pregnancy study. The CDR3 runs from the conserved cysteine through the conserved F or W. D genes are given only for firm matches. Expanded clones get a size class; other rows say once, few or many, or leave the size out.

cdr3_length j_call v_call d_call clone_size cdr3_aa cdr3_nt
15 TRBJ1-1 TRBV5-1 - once CASSLNDGRGTEAFF TGCGCCAGCAGCTTGAACGACGGGAGGGGCACTGAAGCTTTCTTT
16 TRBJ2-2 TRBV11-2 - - CASSLWVGTSTGELFF TGTGCCAGCAGCTTATGGGTTGGGACATCCACCGGGGAGCTGTTTTTT
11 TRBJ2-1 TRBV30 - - CAWTYANEQFF TGTGCCTGGACCTATGCCAATGAGCAGTTCTTC
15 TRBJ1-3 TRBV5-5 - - CASSFFGVTGNTIYF TGTGCCAGCAGCTTTTTCGGGGTAACTGGAAACACCATATATTTT
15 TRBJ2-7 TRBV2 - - CASSDGLYQTYEQYF TGTGCCAGCAGTGATGGGCTCTATCAAACCTACGAGCAGTACTTC
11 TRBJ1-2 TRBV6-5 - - CASTRGEGYTF TGTGCCAGCACCAGGGGTGAAGGCTACACCTTC
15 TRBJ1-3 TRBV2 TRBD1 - CASSDADRAGNTIYF TGTGCCAGCAGTGATGCCGACAGGGCAGGAAACACCATATATTTT
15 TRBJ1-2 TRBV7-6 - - CASSLDPRSNYGYTF TGTGCCAGCAGCTTAGATCCCCGTTCTAACTATGGCTACACCTTC
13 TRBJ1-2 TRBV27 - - CASRGEANYGYTF TGTGCCAGCAGAGGGGAAGCTAACTATGGCTACACCTTC
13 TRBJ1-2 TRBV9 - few CASSVVSNYGYTF TGTGCCAGCAGCGTAGTCTCTAACTATGGCTACACCTTC
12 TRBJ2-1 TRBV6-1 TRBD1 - CASRQGDGEQFF TGTGCCAGCAGACAGGGGGACGGTGAGCAGTTCTTC
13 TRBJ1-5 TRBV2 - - CASMRVSGQPQHF TGTGCCAGCATGAGGGTTTCGGGGCAGCCCCAGCATTTT
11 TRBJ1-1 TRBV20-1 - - CSAPSNTEAFF TGCAGTGCCCCCTCCAACACTGAAGCTTTCTTT
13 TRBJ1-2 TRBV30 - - CAWSPTGPYGYTF TGTGCCTGGAGTCCCACAGGGCCCTATGGCTACACCTTC
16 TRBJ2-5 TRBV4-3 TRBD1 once CASSQEGTGPQETQYF TGCGCCAGCAGCCAAGAAGGGACAGGACCACAAGAGACCCAGTACTTC
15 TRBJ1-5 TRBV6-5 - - CASSRGGDSNQPQHF TGTGCCAGTTCTAGGGGTGGGGATAGCAATCAGCCCCAGCATTTT
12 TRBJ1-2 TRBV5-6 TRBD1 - CASGDRDRGYTF TGTGCCAGCGGCGACAGGGATAGGGGCTACACCTTC
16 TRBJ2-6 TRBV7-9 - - CASSLRGRSGANVLTF TGTGCCAGCAGCTTAAGGGGCCGCTCTGGGGCCAACGTCCTGACTTTC
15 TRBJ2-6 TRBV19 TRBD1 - CASNPQGPGANVLTF TGTGCCAGTAACCCACAGGGGCCTGGGGCCAACGTCCTGACTTTC
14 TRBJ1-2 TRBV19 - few CASSIFHGGYGYTF TGTGCCAGTAGTATATTTCATGGGGGGTATGGCTACACCTTC
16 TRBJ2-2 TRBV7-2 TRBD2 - CASSGRGGASTGELFF TGTGCCAGCAGCGGAAGGGGAGGGGCGAGCACCGGGGAGCTGTTTTTT
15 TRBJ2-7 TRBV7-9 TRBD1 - CASSLWTGGKHEQYF TGTGCCAGCAGCTTATGGACAGGGGGCAAGCACGAGCAGTACTTC
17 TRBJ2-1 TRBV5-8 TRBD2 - CASSFEGGTGGNNEQFF TGTGCCAGCAGCTTCGAGGGGGGGACGGGGGGGAACAATGAGCAGTTCTTC
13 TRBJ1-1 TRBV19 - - CASTEGMNTEAFF TGTGCCAGTACGGAGGGAATGAACACTGAAGCTTTCTTT
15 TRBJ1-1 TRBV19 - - CASKYRSRENTEAFF TGTGCCAGCAAATATCGGTCCCGAGAGAACACTGAAGCTTTCTTT
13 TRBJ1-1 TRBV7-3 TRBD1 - CASSYEPGQPAFF TGTGCCAGCAGTTACGAACCGGGACAGCCGGCTTTCTTT
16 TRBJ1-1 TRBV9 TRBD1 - CASSVVGDRGRTEAFF TGTGCCAGCAGCGTAGTAGGGGACAGGGGTCGCACTGAAGCTTTCTTT
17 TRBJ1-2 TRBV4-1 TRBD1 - CASSPPRTAGTGIGYTF TGCGCCAGCAGCCCGCCCAGGACCGCCGGGACAGGGATCGGCTACACCTTC
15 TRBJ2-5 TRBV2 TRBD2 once CASSALSGEGETQYF TGTGCCAGCAGTGCGTTAAGCGGGGAGGGGGAGACCCAGTACTTC
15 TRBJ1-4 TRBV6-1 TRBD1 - CASSVRQGKGEKLFF TGTGCCAGCAGTGTTCGACAGGGAAAAGGGGAAAAACTGTTTTTT
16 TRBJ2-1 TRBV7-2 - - CASSLDVGSSYNEQFF TGTGCCAGCAGCTTAGATGTGGGGAGCTCCTACAATGAGCAGTTCTTC
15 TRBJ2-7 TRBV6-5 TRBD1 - CASSYSGQGSYEQYF TGTGCCAGCAGTTACTCGGGACAGGGTTCATACGAGCAGTACTTC
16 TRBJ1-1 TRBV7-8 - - CASSLGRIGRYNEAFF TGTGCCAGCAGCTTAGGCCGTATTGGCAGGTACAATGAAGCTTTCTTT
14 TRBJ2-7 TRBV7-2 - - CASSLTSTTYEQYF TGTGCCAGCAGCTTAACGAGCACGACCTACGAGCAGTACTTC
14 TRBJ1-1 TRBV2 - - CASRREGGDTEAFF TGTGCCAGCCGGAGGGAGGGGGGGGACACTGAAGCTTTCTTT
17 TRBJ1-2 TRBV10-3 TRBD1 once CASQAPGQGSSERGYTF TGTGCCTCCCAAGCGCCGGGACAGGGATCATCCGAGCGTGGCTACACCTTC
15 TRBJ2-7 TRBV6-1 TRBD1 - CASSHRGQGVDEQYF TGTGCCAGCAGTCATAGGGGACAGGGGGTCGACGAGCAGTACTTC
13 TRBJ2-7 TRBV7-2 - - CASSSDPGSEQYF TGTGCCAGCAGCTCCGATCCCGGGTCCGAGCAGTACTTC
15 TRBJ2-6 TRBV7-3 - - CASSSPRAGANVLTF TGTGCCAGCAGCTCCCCCAGGGCTGGGGCCAACGTCCTGACTTTC
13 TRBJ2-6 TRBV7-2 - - CASRQQGANVLTF TGTGCCAGCAGGCAACAGGGGGCCAACGTCCTGACTTTC
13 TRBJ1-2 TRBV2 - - CASSEAAGIGYTF TGTGCCAGCAGTGAAGCGGCGGGAATTGGCTACACCTTC
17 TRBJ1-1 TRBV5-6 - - CASSLGERRLQGAEAFF TGTGCCAGCAGCTTGGGAGAAAGGAGATTACAAGGGGCTGAAGCTTTCTTT
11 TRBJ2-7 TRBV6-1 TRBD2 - CASFGRGEQYF TGTGCCAGCTTCGGGAGGGGCGAGCAGTACTTC
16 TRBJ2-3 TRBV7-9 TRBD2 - CASSELAGASTDTQYF TGTGCCAGCAGCGAACTAGCGGGGGCCAGCACAGATACGCAGTATTTT
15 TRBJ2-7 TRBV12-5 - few CASGALAGTAYEQYF TGTGCTAGTGGGGCTTTAGCGGGGACAGCCTACGAGCAGTACTTC
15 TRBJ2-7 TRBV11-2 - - CASGGPAAGTYEQYF TGTGCCAGCGGGGGCCCCGCAGCGGGGACCTACGAGCAGTACTTC
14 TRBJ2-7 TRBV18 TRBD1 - CASSQTGQGAEQYF TGTGCCAGCTCACAAACAGGACAGGGCGCCGAGCAGTACTTC
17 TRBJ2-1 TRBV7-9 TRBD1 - CASSLAEGTGVYNEQFF TGTGCCAGCAGCTTAGCGGAGGGGACAGGGGTATACAATGAGCAGTTCTTC
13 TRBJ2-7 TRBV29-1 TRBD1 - CSVKGTVTYEQYF TGCAGCGTTAAGGGGACAGTGACCTACGAGCAGTACTTC
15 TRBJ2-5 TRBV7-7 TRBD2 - CASSPGGGPQETQYF TGTGCTAGCAGTCCCGGCGGGGGGCCGCAAGAGACCCAGTACTTC
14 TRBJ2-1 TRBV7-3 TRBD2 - CASSSGGGLHEQFF TGTGCCAGCAGCTCCGGGGGGGGCCTGCATGAGCAGTTCTTC
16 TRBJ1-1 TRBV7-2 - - CASSLSGITLGTEAFF TGTGCCAGCAGCTTATCCGGGATCACATTGGGGACTGAAGCTTTCTTT
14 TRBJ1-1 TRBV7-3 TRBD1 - CASSNQQGFTEAFF TGTGCCAGCAGCAATCAACAGGGGTTCACTGAAGCTTTCTTT
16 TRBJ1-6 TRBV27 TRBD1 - CASSLMFRGRYSPLHF TGTGCCAGCAGTTTAATGTTCAGGGGGCGATATTCACCCCTCCACTTT
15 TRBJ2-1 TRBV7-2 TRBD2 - CASSRAGPAYNEQFF TGTGCCAGCAGCCGAGCGGGGCCCGCCTACAATGAGCAGTTCTTC